One sample yielded the 10 T cell receptor beta chains listed below, sequenced in a study of T cells after yellow fever vaccination. TCRdb called the 5' RACE reads again in MiXCR, with one record for every CDR3 protein. Here the sample spans approximately 330,000 distinct CDR3 sequences, about 4% being singletons. Sequencing used PBMCs, obtained 5 days after the yellow fever booster vaccination. The receptors were gathered from a young man who received the YFV17D yellow fever vaccine.

The genes are TRBV7-7 and TRBJ2-7; possible D gene TRBD1, 6 bases. Trimming removed 5 bases at V and 4 bases at J, with 15 bases between. CDR1 and CDR2 from the germline V gene are SSHAT and FNYEAQ (reference sequence). CDR3 length: 14 residues. DNA of the CDR3: TGTGCCAGCAGCCCGCGGCCAGGGGATTACGAGCAGTACTTC. As protein: CASSPRPGDYEQYF.

The sample holds a few counts of this clonotype. The chain carries TRBV18 and TRBJ2-5; D call uncertain. The CDR3 is made up of 14 amino acids. The germline CDR1 and CDR2 sequences are KGHSH and LQKENI. Trimming left V 4 bases short and J 2 bases short, with 11 bases between. The CDR3 bases are TGTGCCAGCTCACTAGCTCACCTGCAAGAGACCCAGTACTTC. Protein: CASSLAHLQETQYF.

This clonotype appeared a few times. The rearrangement joins TRBV7-2 to TRBJ1-2; D unclear. V was pared by 4 bases and J by 7 bases, with 16 bases between. Germline lookup yields CDR1 SGHTA and CDR2 FQGNSA. The CDR3 runs to 14 residues. The CDR3 reads CASSSQDGLGGYTF. The CDR3 DNA follows: TGTGCCAGCAGCTCCCAAGACGGCCTTGGTGGCTACACCTTC.

This clonotype was detected only a few times. The chain recombines TRBV6-5 with TRBJ1-2; possibly TRBD1 for D (5 bases). This CDR3 region has 16 residues. Between the trimmed V and J ends, which lost 0 bases and 1 base, there was a span of 12 bases. Germline CDR1 MNHEY, CDR2 SVGAGI. The CDR3 loop is CASSYSIYGGNYGYTF. CDR3 nucleotides: TGTGCCAGCAGTTACTCGATTTACGGGGGTAACTATGGCTACACCTTC.

This clonotype was seen repeatedly, ten times or more. The rearrangement uses TRBV29-1 and TRBJ2-5; the D gene is possibly TRBD2 (5 bases). The CDR3 is 14 amino acids. Trimming cost V 6 bases and J 1 base, with 15 bases left between them. The germline gives CDR1 SQVTM, CDR2 ANQGSEA. CDR3 residues: CSVQTEGLQETQYF. CDR3 DNA: TGCAGCGTACAGACGGAAGGACTCCAAGAGACCCAGTACTTC.

The chain combines TRBV27 with TRBJ1-2; 8 bases are shared with TRBD1. CDR1 is MNHEY and CDR2 is SMNVEV in the germline V gene (reference sequence). Trimming took 5 bases from V and 4 from J; bases not matched to a gene: 6. The CDR3 runs 14 residues. CDR3 protein: CASSTYGQGYGYTF. CDR3 DNA: TGTGCCAGCAGTACCTACGGACAGGGCTATGGCTACACCTTC.

A few counts support this clonotype. CDR3 nucleotides: TGCGCCAGCAGCCAACCTCGTACGGTGAGCTCCTACGAGCAGTACTTC. Its translation is CASSQPRTVSSYEQYF. The chain joins TRBV4-1 to TRBJ2-7; no clear D gene. The CDR3 is 16 residues long. CDR1 MGHRA and CDR2 YSYEKL come from the germline V gene. Trimming pared 2 bases from V and 0 bases from J, leaving 14 bases between.

This clonotype has more than one count but fewer than ten. The V call is TRBV5-1, the J call TRBJ1-2; 7 nucleotides agree with TRBD1. The CDR3 has 14 amino acids. The V segment lost 4 bases and the J segment 5 bases; nucleotides outside the gene matches: 8. In germline, CDR1 is SGHRS, CDR2 YFSETQ. The CDR3 region has the DNA TGCGCCAGCAGCCAGGGACAGACCGCGTATGGCTACACCTTC. Encoded protein: CASSQGQTAYGYTF.

V usage is TRBV20-1 and J usage is TRBJ2-2; 7 bases are a match to TRBD1. Germline CDR1 is DFQATT and CDR2 is SNEGSKA (reference sequence). The CDR3 loop spans 16 amino acids. The trim removed 0 bases at V and 1 base at J, leaving 5 bases unmatched. The CDR3 loop is CSARDRRTGNTGELFF. The CDR3 DNA reads as TGCAGTGCTAGAGATAGAAGGACAGGGAACACCGGGGAGCTGTTTTTT.

This clonotype was seen a handful of times. This chain uses TRBV5-4 with TRBJ1-2, with D perhaps matching TRBD1 (5 bases). Trimming shortened V by 7 bases and J by 6 bases, and 10 bases separated the two germline ends. The germline CDR1 and CDR2 sequences are SGHNT and YYREEE (reference sequence). The CDR3 contains 11 residues. The CDR3 nucleotides read TGTGCCAGCGGGGGGAGGGATGGCTACACCTTC. Translating gives CASGGRDGYTF. Full variable domain (outside the CDR3, taken from reference TRBV5-4 and TRBJ1-2): ETGVTQSPTHLIKTRGQQVTLRCSSQSGHNTVSWYQQALGQGPQFIFQYYREEENGRGNFPPRFSGLQFPNYSSELNVNALELDDSALYLCASGGRDGYTFGSGTRLTVV.